The source of this T cell receptor (beta chain) is a study of blood T cell repertoires in COVID-19. CDR3 length equals 13 residues. V lost 7 bases and J lost 4; bases outside the gene matches: 6. TCRdb keeps only in-frame clones here, not all; method: immunoSEQ multiplex PCR. Of about 200,000 clones listed, 85% to 90% are singletons. The chain employs TRBV12-3 or TRBV12-4 and TRBJ1-2; TRBD1 agrees at 7 bases. Sample: peripheral blood. The TCR was taken from an elderly man with acute or convalescent COVID-19. The CDR3 nucleotides are TGTGCCAGCAAAAAGACAGGGACCTATGGCTACACCTTC. Protein sequence: CASKKTGTYGYTF.